A selection of T cell receptor beta chains follows, all from one sample in a study of shared clonotypes between healthy human individuals. This table comes from immunoSEQ multiplex PCR, and its TCRdb copy is limited to in-frame clones, with some not included. The sample lists hundreds of thousands of clones; around 79% were seen once. The material sequenced was PBMCs. The receptors stem from a woman in her thirties or forties in good health. Some clones in this sample may be carry-over from other donors' samples. Both conserved end residues are part of each CDR3. The D gene is left open where the match is weak. Not every row has a clone size; where given, it reads once, few, many or a size class.

D gene: .; V gene: TRBV5-1; clone size: .; J gene: TRBJ1-4; CDR3 protein: CASGTTGGDEKLFF; CDR3 DNA: TGCGCCAGTGGAACCACAGGTGGAGATGAAAAACTGTTTTTT
D gene: .; V gene: TRBV10-1; clone size: .; J gene: TRBJ2-5; CDR3 protein: CASSERGDGTQYF; CDR3 DNA: TGCGCCAGCAGTGAGAGGGGTGATGGGACCCAGTACTTC
D gene: .; V gene: TRBV29-1; clone size: once; J gene: TRBJ1-5; CDR3 protein: CSVLGQNNQPQHF; CDR3 DNA: TGCAGCGTTTTAGGACAGAACAATCAGCCCCAGCATTTT
D gene: TRBD1; V gene: TRBV5-1; clone size: few; J gene: TRBJ2-3; CDR3 protein: CASSLEGGQASAQYF; CDR3 DNA: TGCGCCAGCAGCTTGGAGGGGGGACAGGCGAGCGCGCAGTATTTT
D gene: .; V gene: TRBV19; clone size: .; J gene: TRBJ2-7; CDR3 protein: CASSIGREHDEQYF; CDR3 DNA: TGTGCCAGTAGTATAGGTCGGGAGCATGACGAGCAGTACTTC
D gene: TRBD1; V gene: TRBV4-1; clone size: .; J gene: TRBJ1-4; CDR3 protein: CASSPKRGGAGEKLFF; CDR3 DNA: TGCGCCAGCAGCCCAAAAAGAGGGGGCGCCGGTGAAAAACTGTTTTTT
D gene: .; V gene: TRBV30; clone size: .; J gene: TRBJ1-1; CDR3 protein: CAWSVSLEAFF; CDR3 DNA: TGTGCCTGGAGTGTAAGCCTCGAAGCTTTCTTT
D gene: TRBD2; V gene: TRBV7-3; clone size: .; J gene: TRBJ2-3; CDR3 protein: CASSLTGTSHVTDTQYF; CDR3 DNA: TGTGCCAGCAGCTTAACGGGGACTAGCCACGTGACAGATACGCAGTATTTT
D gene: .; V gene: TRBV30; clone size: once; J gene: TRBJ2-3; CDR3 protein: CAWSIDRDTQYF; CDR3 DNA: TGTGCCTGGAGTATTGACAGGGATACGCAGTATTTT
D gene: TRBD2; V gene: TRBV7-2; clone size: .; J gene: TRBJ2-5; CDR3 protein: CASSRTSGRETQYF; CDR3 DNA: TGTGCCAGCAGCCGAACTAGCGGGAGGGAGACCCAGTACTTC
D gene: .; V gene: TRBV21-1; clone size: few; J gene: TRBJ2-7; CDR3 protein: CASSKVQRTSYEQYF; CDR3 DNA: TGTGCCAGCAGCAAAGTCCAGCGGACCTCCTACGAGCAGTACTTC
D gene: TRBD1; V gene: TRBV15; clone size: .; J gene: TRBJ2-3; CDR3 protein: CATSSTGTGGHTQYF; CDR3 DNA: TGTGCCACCAGCAGTACCGGGACAGGGGGCCATACGCAGTATTTT
D gene: .; V gene: TRBV2; clone size: .; J gene: TRBJ2-3; CDR3 protein: CASSGGPAVGGTQYF; CDR3 DNA: TGTGCCAGCAGCGGGGGTCCGGCGGTGGGTGGTACGCAGTATTTT
D gene: TRBD1; V gene: TRBV5-1; clone size: once; J gene: TRBJ2-7; CDR3 protein: CASSKGTGDTYEQYF; CDR3 DNA: TGCGCCAGCAGCAAAGGGACAGGCGATACCTACGAGCAGTACTTC
D gene: .; V gene: TRBV15; clone size: .; J gene: TRBJ2-7; CDR3 protein: CATQKGPEQYF; CDR3 DNA: TGTGCCACCCAAAAAGGGCCCGAGCAGTACTTC
D gene: .; V gene: TRBV9; clone size: few; J gene: TRBJ2-4; CDR3 protein: CASSGGSGKYF; CDR3 DNA: TGTGCCAGCAGCGGAGGGTCCGGGAAGTACTTC
D gene: .; V gene: TRBV27; clone size: .; J gene: TRBJ2-3; CDR3 protein: CASSFRGTSTDTQYF; CDR3 DNA: TGTGCCAGCAGTTTTCGAGGAACTAGCACAGATACGCAGTATTTT
D gene: TRBD2; V gene: TRBV5-1; clone size: .; J gene: TRBJ2-5; CDR3 protein: CASSYSRLAGTQYF; CDR3 DNA: TGCGCCAGCAGCTACTCAAGACTAGCGGGGACCCAGTACTTC
D gene: TRBD2; V gene: TRBV6-6; clone size: .; J gene: TRBJ2-1; CDR3 protein: CASSYVSGSGYNEQFF; CDR3 DNA: TGTGCCAGCAGTTACGTTAGCGGGAGTGGGTACAATGAGCAGTTCTTC
D gene: .; V gene: TRBV7-8; clone size: .; J gene: TRBJ2-2; CDR3 protein: CASSLTYGPGGELFF; CDR3 DNA: TGTGCCAGCAGCTTAACGTACGGGCCGGGAGGGGAGCTGTTTTTT
D gene: .; V gene: TRBV4-1; clone size: .; J gene: TRBJ1-5; CDR3 protein: CASSQDWGLGNQPQHF; CDR3 DNA: TGCGCCAGCAGCCAAGATTGGGGGCTGGGCAATCAGCCCCAGCATTTT
D gene: TRBD2; V gene: TRBV28; clone size: .; J gene: TRBJ2-1; CDR3 protein: CASSWVAGGREQFF; CDR3 DNA: TGTGCCAGCAGTTGGGTAGCGGGAGGACGTGAGCAGTTCTTC
D gene: TRBD2; V gene: TRBV7-9; clone size: .; J gene: TRBJ2-4; CDR3 protein: CASSLMGLPKNIQYF; CDR3 DNA: TGTGCCAGCAGCTTAATGGGACTACCCAAAAACATTCAGTACTTC
D gene: .; V gene: TRBV9; clone size: .; J gene: TRBJ2-6; CDR3 protein: CASSPRQTTYSGANVLTF; CDR3 DNA: TGTGCCAGCAGCCCCCGACAGACTACCTACTCTGGGGCCAACGTCCTGACTTTC
D gene: .; V gene: TRBV5-4; clone size: .; J gene: TRBJ1-3; CDR3 protein: CASSLLAGPSGNTIYF; CDR3 DNA: TGTGCCAGCAGCTTGCTGGCAGGGCCCTCTGGAAACACCATATATTTT
D gene: TRBD1; V gene: TRBV6-1; clone size: .; J gene: TRBJ1-2; CDR3 protein: CASSEGWDRDYGYTF; CDR3 DNA: TGTGCCAGCAGTGAAGGTTGGGACAGGGACTATGGCTACACCTTC
D gene: .; V gene: TRBV29-1; clone size: .; J gene: TRBJ2-2; CDR3 protein: CSLSGEGASLTGELFF; CDR3 DNA: TGCAGCCTTTCCGGCGAGGGTGCCTCCTTAACCGGGGAGCTGTTTTTT
D gene: .; V gene: TRBV4-1; clone size: .; J gene: TRBJ2-2; CDR3 protein: CASSQDIGGAYTGELFF; CDR3 DNA: TGCGCCAGCAGCCAAGATATTGGGGGAGCCTACACCGGGGAGCTGTTTTTT
D gene: .; V gene: TRBV21-1; clone size: .; J gene: TRBJ2-5; CDR3 protein: CASSKAPGTGLQETQYF; CDR3 DNA: TGTGCCAGCAGCAAAGCCCCCGGGACAGGGCTCCAAGAGACCCAGTACTTC
D gene: .; V gene: TRBV28; clone size: .; J gene: TRBJ2-1; CDR3 protein: CASSLVPLGNEQFF; CDR3 DNA: TGTGCCAGCAGTTTAGTTCCATTGGGCAATGAGCAGTTCTTC
D gene: TRBD2; V gene: TRBV6-4; clone size: many; J gene: TRBJ2-3; CDR3 protein: CASSRLAGQGDTQYF; CDR3 DNA: TGTGCCAGCAGTCGACTAGCGGGACAGGGAGATACGCAGTATTTT
D gene: TRBD1; V gene: TRBV29-1; clone size: .; J gene: TRBJ2-2; CDR3 protein: CSVERDRGEGGTGELFF; CDR3 DNA: TGCAGCGTTGAGCGGGACAGGGGCGAGGGTGGGACCGGGGAGCTGTTTTTT
D gene: .; V gene: TRBV28; clone size: .; J gene: TRBJ1-1; CDR3 protein: CASSFGPGPAFF; CDR3 DNA: TGTGCCAGCAGTTTTGGGCCGGGTCCGGCTTTCTTT
D gene: .; V gene: TRBV14; clone size: .; J gene: TRBJ1-2; CDR3 protein: CASSPTGSRGGYTF; CDR3 DNA: TGTGCCAGCAGCCCCACGGGCTCTCGGGGTGGCTACACCTTC
D gene: .; V gene: TRBV7-6; clone size: .; J gene: TRBJ1-4; CDR3 protein: CASGQEAEKLFF; CDR3 DNA: TGTGCCAGCGGGCAGGAAGCGGAAAAACTGTTTTTT
D gene: TRBD1; V gene: TRBV4-2; clone size: .; J gene: TRBJ1-4; CDR3 protein: CASSQTGGREKLFF; CDR3 DNA: TGTGCCAGCAGCCAAACAGGGGGTCGGGAAAAACTGTTTTTC
D gene: .; V gene: TRBV7-9; clone size: .; J gene: TRBJ2-7; CDR3 protein: CASSLGSKTYEQYF; CDR3 DNA: TGTGCCAGCAGCTTAGGGTCTAAAACCTACGAGCAGTACTTC
D gene: TRBD1; V gene: TRBV6-4; clone size: .; J gene: TRBJ1-4; CDR3 protein: CASEGQGIGKLFF; CDR3 DNA: TGTGCCAGCGAGGGACAGGGCATCGGAAAACTGTTTTTT
D gene: TRBD1; V gene: TRBV13; clone size: .; J gene: TRBJ1-4; CDR3 protein: CASSTRTGTSTNEKLFF; CDR3 DNA: TGTGCCAGCAGCACTAGGACAGGGACCTCAACTAATGAAAAACTGTTTTTT